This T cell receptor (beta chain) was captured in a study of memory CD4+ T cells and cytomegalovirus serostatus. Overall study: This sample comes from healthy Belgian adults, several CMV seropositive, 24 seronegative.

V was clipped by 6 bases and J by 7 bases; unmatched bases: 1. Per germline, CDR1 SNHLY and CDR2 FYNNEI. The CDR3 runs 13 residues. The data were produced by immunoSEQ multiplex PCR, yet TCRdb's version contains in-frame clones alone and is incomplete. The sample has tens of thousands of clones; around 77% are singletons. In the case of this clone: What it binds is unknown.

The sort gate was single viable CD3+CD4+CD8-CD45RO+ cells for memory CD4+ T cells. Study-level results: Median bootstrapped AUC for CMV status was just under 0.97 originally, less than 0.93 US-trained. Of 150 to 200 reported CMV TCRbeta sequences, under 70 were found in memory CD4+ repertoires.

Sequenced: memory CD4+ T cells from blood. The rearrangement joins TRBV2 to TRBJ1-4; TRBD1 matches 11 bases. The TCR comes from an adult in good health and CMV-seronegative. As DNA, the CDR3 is TGTGCCAGCAGGGACAGGGGGCTTGAAAAACTGTTTTTT. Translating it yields CASRDRGLEKLFF.